This T cell receptor beta chain stems from a study of T cell responses to AZD1222 COVID-19 vaccine (dated by TCRdb to the early 2020s). About the study as a whole: AZD1222 recipients given second doses at about 4 weeks or at about 12 weeks were pooled, since spike-specific TCR depth and breadth were not found to differ between the two schedules. A total of more than 230 trial participants underwent TCR sequencing, of whom 200 to 220 received two doses of AZD1222 and about 25 received two doses of the MenACWY control vaccine. Trial participants were enrolled by age into subgroups of 18-55, 56-69 and 70-plus years, and around 150, 28 and 57 TCR-sequenced participants, respectively, were included in these subgroups. Findings and caveats that apply to the study as a whole: Spike-specific TCR breadth and depth rose significantly after two AZD1222 doses compared with day 0 and with MenACWY recipients. Because no samples from the day 14 peak response were available, repertoires could be characterized only after the peak T cell response. Conclusions about previously exposed vaccinees are limited, since just a handful of AZD1222 recipients were seropositive for SARS-CoV-2 at baseline. The 56-69-year group was small, and its depth increase did not reach significance, likely because of low power. Participants were mostly white British, with more females than males. The authors suggested clonal diversity may have been underestimated. Epitopes outside the regions mutated in the B.1.351 and B.1.1.7 variants were reportedly recognized by nearly half of the unique spike-specific TCRs. Vaccine-associated CD4 TCRs spanned the whole spike protein, with dominant responses in regions 160-218 and 743-854.

As to this clone: Which antigen it targets is not known. No much larger clonotype is one base removed from it; base qualities were not supplied.

The time point label, as the study defines it: baseline before first vaccination. Vaccinee samples came from UK trials COV001 and COV002, including a single-blind randomized controlled phase 2/3 trial of AZD1222 (ChAdOx1 nCoV-19) in healthy adults. Trial participant PBMC samples were collected at day 0 and day 28 after the second dose for TCRbeta chain sequencing. Germline trimming amounts to 4 bases on V and 3 bases on J, with 6 as the count of junction bases outside the gene matches. The germline V gene encodes CDR1 PRHDT and CDR2 FYEKMQ (reference sequence). Counted from cysteine to phenylalanine, this CDR3 has 17 amino acids. The kept DNA is CDR3 alone, 51 bases in frame from the first base. The CDR3 regions of human TCRbeta chains were subjected to immunosequencing. The study's processing was this. Repertoire TCRs were checked for matches against a reference library of SARS-CoV-2-specific TCRs that had been generated using the MIRA antigen-specificity platform. Breadth meant the fraction of unique TCRs that were SARS-CoV-2-associated, whereas depth meant the fraction of total T cells that were SARS-CoV-2-associated. Using the MIRA data, each spike-specific TCR was assigned both to the spike region to which the TCR was reactive and to a CD4 or CD8 class. Log10-transformed breadth and depth values were compared by one-way ANOVA with Sidak's multiple comparisons tests. TCRdb took this table from immuneACCESS and kept in-frame rearrangements with V and J called. Such tables lack part of the clones; where checked against another copy, unresolved V genes explain under half of the gap, and the rest is unexplained. V and J calls and clone size are given by that table; D and trimming were obtained from the DNA. Across this sample there are about 120,000 clones, with around nine tenths seen only once. The ten most abundant clones make up around 3.3% of the sample.

The material was peripheral blood, obtained on day 0 of AZD1222 vaccination. This receptor was identified in an adult in good health. This receptor chain uses TRBV13 and TRBJ2-1; the central 13 bases match TRBD2. The CDR3 amino acid sequence is: CASSSTGTSGDYNEQFF. The bases are TGTGCCAGCAGCTCCACCGGGACTAGCGGGGACTACAATGAGCAGTTCTTC.